The next 2 T cell receptor beta chains were all read from a single sample in a study of cytomegalovirus exposure and HLA in healthy donors (dated by TCRdb to about 2017). Receptor libraries were prepared by the immunoSEQ multiplex PCR assay. The multiplex PCR relied on a mix of 60 forward primers for TCR Vbeta segments and 13 reverse primers for TCR Jbeta segments. TCRdb obtained this table from immuneACCESS and retained in-frame rearrangements with V and J assigned. These tables miss some clones; where compared with another copy, unresolved V genes account for less than half of the shortfall, and the remainder is unexplained. This sample is represented by 100,000 to 150,000 clones; under 12% of them were singletons. The ten largest clones add up to just over 4.5% of the sample. Sample: PBMCs. The receptor set was obtained from a woman aged 18-35 years in good health and CMV-seropositive.

This clone came up a few times. CDR3 residues: CASSQGRGLEEQFF. The CDR3 region has the DNA TGCGCCAGCAGCCAAGGCAGGGGGCTAGAGGAGCAGTTCTTC. The genes are TRBV4-1 and TRBJ2-1, with 8 nucleotides matching TRBD1. The CDR3 contains 14 residues. CDR1 is MGHRA, CDR2 YSYEKL, per germline. V lost 1 base and J lost 10; bases outside the gene matches: 6.

This clone has a handful of counts. The CDR3, as DNA: TGTGCCAGCAGCCAAGAGAGAGGGGGCTATGGCTACACCTTC. This translates into CASSQERGGYGYTF. This rearrangement joins TRBV14 to TRBJ1-2, with a tentative D call TRBD1 (6 bases). CDR1 and CDR2 from the germline V gene are SGHDN and FVKESK. The CDR3 covers 14 residues. The germline V and J ends were trimmed by 0 bases and 4 bases, with 9 bases remaining between them.